The 10 T cell receptor beta chains in this list originate from one sample, sequenced in a study of cytomegalovirus exposure and HLA in healthy donors. The primer mix had 60 Vbeta and 13 Jbeta primers. The method was immunoSEQ multiplex PCR; TCRdb's version includes in-frame clones alone and lacks a portion of them. Of 110,000 to 150,000 clones detected, around 80% appear once; the ten largest clones hold over 1%. The sequenced material came from PBMCs. These receptor sequences come from a male donor in good health and CMV-seropositive.

The V gene is TRBV30, the J gene TRBJ1-5; perhaps TRBD1 as D (5 bases). This CDR3 is 14 amino acids long. V was trimmed by 5 bases and J by 2 bases, leaving 13 bases between them. Germline CDR1 is GTSNPN and CDR2 is SVGIG (reference sequence). CDR3 in amino acids: CAWATGVRNQPQHF. The CDR3 nucleotides are TGTGCCTGGGCTACAGGCGTGCGCAATCAGCCCCAGCATTTT.

J is TRBJ1-5 and V is TRBV28; the D gene is possibly TRBD1 (6 bases). Deletions cut 4 bases from V and 0 bases from J, with 10 bases between. CDR3 length equals 15 residues. Germline lookup yields CDR1 MDHEN and CDR2 SYDVKM. This chain's CDR3 is CASSSGTYSNQPQHF. The CDR3 region has the DNA TGTGCCAGCAGTTCAGGGACATATAGCAATCAGCCCCAGCATTTT.

The chain is built from TRBV5-8 and TRBJ2-5; no clear D. V was pared by 2 bases and J by 5 bases, with 4 bases between. The germline V gene has CDR1 SGHTS and CDR2 YDEGEE. The CDR3 spans 11 residues. CDR3 sequence: CASSFAETQYF. In DNA, the CDR3 is TGTGCCAGCAGCTTCGCGGAGACCCAGTACTTC.

V gene TRBV5-4 combines with J gene TRBJ2-5; 7 positions agree with TRBD1. Germline CDR1 is SGHNT and CDR2 is YYREEE (reference sequence). V dropped 0 bases and J dropped 5; count of bases not matched to a gene: 13. The length of the CDR3 is 17 residues. CDR3 sequence: CASSLVRGEGAQETQYF. The CDR3 DNA follows: TGTGCCAGCAGCTTGGTACGAGGTGAGGGGGCGCAGGAGACCCAGTACTTC.

The V gene is TRBV29-1, the J gene TRBJ2-3, with 11 bases identical to TRBD2. Germline loops: CDR1 SQVTM, CDR2 ANQGSEA. The length of the CDR3 is 16 residues. Germline trimming cut 4 bases from V and 1 base from J; bases unmatched to any gene: 7. The CDR3 is CSVGVAGGPGTDTQYF. The CDR3 bases are TGCAGCGTTGGGGTAGCGGGAGGGCCGGGCACAGATACGCAGTATTTT.

V usage is TRBV11-2 and J usage is TRBJ2-1; D might be TRBD2 (6 bases). The CDR3 is 17 amino acids. V was pared by 1 base and J by 2 bases, with 15 bases between. The germline V gene has CDR1 SGHAT and CDR2 FQNNGV. CDR3 DNA sequence: TGTGCCAGCAGCTTAGGGCTTTCCGGGGGAACCTACAATGAGCAGTTCTTC. Translating gives CASSLGLSGGTYNEQFF.

The chain is built from TRBV7-8 and TRBJ1-5; 7 bases are a match to TRBD1. CDR1 is SGHVS and CDR2 is FQNEAQ in the germline V gene. The CDR3 consists of 15 residues. The V segment lost 5 bases and the J segment 5 bases; nucleotides outside the gene matches: 9. CDR3 protein: CASSQDRETHQPQHF. CDR3 DNA sequence: TGTGCCAGCAGCCAAGACAGGGAAACTCATCAGCCCCAGCATTTT.

In the case of this clone: Its ends do not fully match the called genes, so a read error is possible. The genes are TRBV4-1 and TRBJ1-4; 9 bases line up with TRBD1. The CDR3 covers 15 residues. Germline V gene sequence: CDR1 MGHRA, CDR2 YSYEKL. CDR3 loop: CASSPGTGISEKLLF. The CDR3 nucleotides are TGCGCCAGCAGCCCCGGGACAGGGATAAGTGAAAAACTGCTTTTT.

The genes are TRBV4-2 and TRBJ2-2, with D perhaps matching TRBD2 (6 bases). V was cut by 8 bases and J by 7 bases, with 20 bases left in between. This CDR3 region has 15 residues. Germline loops: CDR1 LGHNA, CDR2 YNFKEQ. Written as DNA, the CDR3 is TGTGCCAGCGGGGTCGGACCAGAGGGAGGCGGGGAGCTGTTTTTT. Its protein is CASGVGPEGGGELFF.

This clone has just a few counts. V is TRBV4-2 and J is TRBJ1-4; 11 nucleotides align to TRBD1. CDR1 is LGHNA, CDR2 YNFKEQ, per germline. Germline trimming cut 5 bases from V and 2 bases from J; bases unmatched to any gene: 10. The CDR3 is 18 amino acids. CDR3 residues: CASSTHRDRGSTNEKLFF. The CDR3 coding sequence is TGTGCCAGCAGCACCCACCGGGACAGGGGGTCCACTAATGAAAAACTGTTTTTT.